The TCR beta chain under discussion was sequenced for a study of cytomegalovirus exposure and HLA in healthy donors. General study results and limits: An assumption of roughly uniform sequencing depth across donors underlay the presence/absence analyses. Cytomegalovirus association was assigned to about 180 TCR beta chains. Within an earlier analysis, most TCR beta V segments proved productive either about 87% or about 30% of the time. Three chains linked to CMV were shown in vitro to be specific for CMV antigens.

As concerns this clone: The antigen is unknown.

Losses at the gene ends were 5 bases for V and 7 bases for J; bases not matched to a gene: 12. The CDR3 contains 17 residues. The V gene's germline CDR1 is SGHTA and CDR2 FQGTGA. PCR amplification relied on 60 Vbeta primers (plus 13 Jbeta primers). Profiled with immunoSEQ multiplex PCR; TCRdb holds only in-frame clones, not every one. This sample carries 160,000 or so clones, 80% of them seen once, and the ten largest clones take around 6.9%. The sample consisted of PBMCs. The sequence was obtained from a male donor in good health and CMV-seropositive. The chain recombines TRBV7-3 with TRBJ2-1; 12 bases map to TRBD2. For the CDR3, the DNA is TGTGCCAGCAGCCAAGTCCCGACTAGCGGGAGTGGGAATGAGCAGTTCTTC. Amino acid sequence: CASSQVPTSGSGNEQFF.